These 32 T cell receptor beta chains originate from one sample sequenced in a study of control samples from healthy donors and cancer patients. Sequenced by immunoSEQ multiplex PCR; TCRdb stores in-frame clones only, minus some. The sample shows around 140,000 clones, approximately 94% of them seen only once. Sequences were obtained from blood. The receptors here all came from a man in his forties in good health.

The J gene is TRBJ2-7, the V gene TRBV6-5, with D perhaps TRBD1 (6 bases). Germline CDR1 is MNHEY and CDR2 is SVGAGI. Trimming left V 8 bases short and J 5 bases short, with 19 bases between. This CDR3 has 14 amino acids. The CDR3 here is CASGESGQRHEQYF. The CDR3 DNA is TGTGCCAGCGGGGAATCGGGACAAAGACACGAGCAGTACTTC.

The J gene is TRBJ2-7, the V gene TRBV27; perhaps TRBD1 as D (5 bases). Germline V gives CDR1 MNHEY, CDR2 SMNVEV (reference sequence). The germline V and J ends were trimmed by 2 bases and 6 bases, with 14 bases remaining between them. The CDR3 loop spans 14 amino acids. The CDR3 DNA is TGTGCCAGCAGTTTAGGCACTCAGGGCTCCGAGCAGTACTTC. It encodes CASSLGTQGSEQYF.

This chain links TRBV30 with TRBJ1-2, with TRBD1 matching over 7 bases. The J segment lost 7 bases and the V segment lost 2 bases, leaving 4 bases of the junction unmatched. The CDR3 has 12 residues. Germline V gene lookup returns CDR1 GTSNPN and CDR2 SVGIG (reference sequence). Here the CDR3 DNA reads TGTGCCTGGAGTCCCGGGACAGCTGGCTACACCTTC. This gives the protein CAWSPGTAGYTF.

This CDR3 reads CASSFRDRGYGYTF. The CDR3 region has the DNA TGTGCCAGCAGCTTCCGGGACCGAGGCTATGGCTACACCTTC. The chain uses TRBV5-8 and TRBJ1-2, with D maybe TRBD1 (5 bases). The ends were cut back, 2 bases at V and 4 bases at J, with 12 bases in the middle. This CDR3 is 14 amino acids long. Germline CDR1 and CDR2: SGHTS and YDEGEE.

In DNA form, the CDR3 reads TGCAGCGTTGAGGCAGGGGATAACACTGAAGCTTTCTTT. It translates to CSVEAGDNTEAFF. V is TRBV29-1 and J is TRBJ1-1; TRBD1 might be the D (6 bases). This CDR3 spans 13 amino acids. V was trimmed by 3 bases and J by 2 bases, leaving 10 bases between them. Germline CDR1 is SQVTM and CDR2 is ANQGSEA.

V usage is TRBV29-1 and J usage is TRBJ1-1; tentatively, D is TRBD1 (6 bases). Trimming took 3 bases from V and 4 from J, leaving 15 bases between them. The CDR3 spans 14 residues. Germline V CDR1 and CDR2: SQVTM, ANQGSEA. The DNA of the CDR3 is TGCAGCGTTGAGATTCGGGGGGCCGGCACTGAAGCTTTCTTT. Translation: CSVEIRGAGTEAFF.

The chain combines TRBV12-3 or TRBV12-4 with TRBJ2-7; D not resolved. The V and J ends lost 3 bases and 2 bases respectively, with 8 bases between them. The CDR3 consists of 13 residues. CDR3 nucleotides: TGTGCCAGCAGTTTGGCCAGTGCCTACGAGCAGTACTTC. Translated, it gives CASSLASAYEQYF.

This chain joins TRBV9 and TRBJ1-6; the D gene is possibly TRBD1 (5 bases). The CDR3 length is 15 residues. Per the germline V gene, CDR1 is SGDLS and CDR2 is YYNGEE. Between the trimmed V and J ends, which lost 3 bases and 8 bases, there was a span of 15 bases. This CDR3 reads CASSAGLLGDSPLHF. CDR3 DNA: TGTGCCAGCAGCGCAGGACTCCTAGGGGATTCACCCCTCCACTTT.

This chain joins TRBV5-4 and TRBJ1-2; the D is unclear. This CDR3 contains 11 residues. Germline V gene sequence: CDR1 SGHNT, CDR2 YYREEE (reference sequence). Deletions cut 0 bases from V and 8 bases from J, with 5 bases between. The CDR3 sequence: CASSLEEGYTF. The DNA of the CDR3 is TGTGCCAGCAGCTTGGAAGAGGGCTACACCTTC.

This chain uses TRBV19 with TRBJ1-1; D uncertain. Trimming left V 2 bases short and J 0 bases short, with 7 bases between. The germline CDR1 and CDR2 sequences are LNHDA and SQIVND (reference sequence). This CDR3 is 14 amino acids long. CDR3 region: CASSINQMNTEAFF. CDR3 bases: TGTGCCAGTAGTATAAATCAGATGAACACTGAAGCTTTCTTT.

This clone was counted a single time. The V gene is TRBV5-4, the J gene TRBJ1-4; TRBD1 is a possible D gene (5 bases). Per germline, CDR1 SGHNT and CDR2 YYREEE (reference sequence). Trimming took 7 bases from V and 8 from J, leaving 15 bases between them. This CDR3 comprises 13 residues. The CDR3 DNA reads TGTGCCAGCGGGCCGGGGGGAGGAGAAAAACTGTTTTTT. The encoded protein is CASGPGGGEKLFF.

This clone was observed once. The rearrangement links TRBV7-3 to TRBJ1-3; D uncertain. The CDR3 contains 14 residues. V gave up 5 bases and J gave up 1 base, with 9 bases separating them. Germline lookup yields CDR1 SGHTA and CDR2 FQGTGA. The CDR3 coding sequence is TGTGCCAGCAGCCAGAAGGGATCTGGAAACACCATATATTTT. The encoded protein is CASSQKGSGNTIYF.

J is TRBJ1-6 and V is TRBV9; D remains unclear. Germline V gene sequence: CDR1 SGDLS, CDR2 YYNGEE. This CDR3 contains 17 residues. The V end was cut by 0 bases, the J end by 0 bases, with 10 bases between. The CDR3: CASSVGLPSSYNSPLHF. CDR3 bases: TGTGCCAGCAGCGTAGGTCTGCCTAGCTCCTATAATTCACCCCTCCACTTT. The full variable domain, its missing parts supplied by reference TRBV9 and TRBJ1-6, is DSGVTQTPKHLITATGQRVTLRCSPRSGDLSVYWYQQSLDQGLQFLIQYYNGEERAKGNILERFSAQQFPDLHSELNLSSLELGDSALYFCASSVGLPSSYNSPLHFGNGTRLTVT.

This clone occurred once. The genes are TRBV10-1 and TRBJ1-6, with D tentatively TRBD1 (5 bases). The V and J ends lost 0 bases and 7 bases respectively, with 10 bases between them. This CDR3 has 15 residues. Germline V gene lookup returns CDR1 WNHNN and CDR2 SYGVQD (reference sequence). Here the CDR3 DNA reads TGCGCCAGCAGTGAGTCGGGACGAGAGAATTCACCCCTCCACTTT. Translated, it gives CASSESGRENSPLHF.

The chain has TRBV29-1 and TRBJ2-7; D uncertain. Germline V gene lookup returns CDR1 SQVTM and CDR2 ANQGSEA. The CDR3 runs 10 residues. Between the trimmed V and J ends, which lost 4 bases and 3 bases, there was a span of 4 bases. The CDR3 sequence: CSVVGYEQYF. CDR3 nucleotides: TGCAGCGTTGTGGGCTACGAGCAGTACTTC.

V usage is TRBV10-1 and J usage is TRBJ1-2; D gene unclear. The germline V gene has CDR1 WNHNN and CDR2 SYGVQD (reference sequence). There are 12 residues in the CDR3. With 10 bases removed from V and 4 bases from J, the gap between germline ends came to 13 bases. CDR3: CATFRGSYGYTF. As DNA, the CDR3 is TGCGCCACCTTTCGCGGTAGCTATGGCTACACCTTC.

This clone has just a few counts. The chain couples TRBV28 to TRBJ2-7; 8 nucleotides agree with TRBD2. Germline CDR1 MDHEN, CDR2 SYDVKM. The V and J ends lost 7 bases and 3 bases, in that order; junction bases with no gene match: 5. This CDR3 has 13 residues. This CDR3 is CASMGLAGYEQYF. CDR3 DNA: TGTGCCAGCATGGGGCTAGCGGGCTACGAGCAGTACTTC. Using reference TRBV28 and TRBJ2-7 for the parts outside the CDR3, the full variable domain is DVKVTQSSRYLVKRTGEKVFLECVQDMDHENMFWYRQDPGLGLRLIYFSYDVKMKEKGDIPEGYSVSREKKERFSLILESASTNQTSMYLCASMGLAGYEQYFGPGTRLTVT.

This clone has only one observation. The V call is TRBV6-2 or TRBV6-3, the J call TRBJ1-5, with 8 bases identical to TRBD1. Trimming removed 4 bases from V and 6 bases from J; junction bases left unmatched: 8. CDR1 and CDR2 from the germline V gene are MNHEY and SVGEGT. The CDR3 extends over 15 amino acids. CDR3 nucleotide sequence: TGTGCCAGCAGTTTCCGGACAGGGTATAGTCAGCCCCAGCATTTT. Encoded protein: CASSFRTGYSQPQHF.

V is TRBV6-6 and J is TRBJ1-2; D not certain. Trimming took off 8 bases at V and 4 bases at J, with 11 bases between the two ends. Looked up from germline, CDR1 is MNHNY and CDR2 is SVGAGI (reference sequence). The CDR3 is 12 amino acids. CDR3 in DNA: TGTGCCAGCCGCCTTCCAGGCTATGGCTACACCTTC. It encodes CASRLPGYGYTF.

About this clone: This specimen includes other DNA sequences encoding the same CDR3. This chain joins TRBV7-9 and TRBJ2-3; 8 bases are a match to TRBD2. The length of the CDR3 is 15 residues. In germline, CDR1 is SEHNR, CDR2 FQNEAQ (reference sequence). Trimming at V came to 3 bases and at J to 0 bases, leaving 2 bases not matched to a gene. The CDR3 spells CASSFSSGSTDTQYF. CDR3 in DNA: TGTGCCAGCAGCTTTTCTAGCGGGAGCACAGATACGCAGTATTTT.

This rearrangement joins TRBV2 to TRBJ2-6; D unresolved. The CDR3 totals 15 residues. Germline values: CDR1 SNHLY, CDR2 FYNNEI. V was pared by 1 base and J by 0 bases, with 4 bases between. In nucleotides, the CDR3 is TGTGCCAGCAGTGAAGGGATCTCTGGGGCCAACGTCCTGACTTTC. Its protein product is CASSEGISGANVLTF.

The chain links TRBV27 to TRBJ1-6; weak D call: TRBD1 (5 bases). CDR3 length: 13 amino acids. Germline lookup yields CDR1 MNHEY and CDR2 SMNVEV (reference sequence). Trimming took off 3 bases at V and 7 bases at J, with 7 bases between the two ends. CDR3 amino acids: CASSFRQNSPLHF. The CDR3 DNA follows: TGTGCCAGCAGTTTTCGACAGAATTCACCCCTCCACTTT.

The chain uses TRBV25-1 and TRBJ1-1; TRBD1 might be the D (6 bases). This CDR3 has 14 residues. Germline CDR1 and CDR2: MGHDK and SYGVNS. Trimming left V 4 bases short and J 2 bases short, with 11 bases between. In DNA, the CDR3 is TGTGCCAGCAGTGGATGGGACATTAACACTGAAGCTTTCTTT. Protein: CASSGWDINTEAFF.

CDR3 protein: CARRSGHTYEQYF. The CDR3 coding sequence is TGTGCCAGGAGATCGGGACATACCTACGAGCAGTACTTC. The rearrangement uses TRBV27 and TRBJ2-7; TRBD1 is a possible D gene (6 bases). Trimming removed 9 bases at V and 2 bases at J, with 14 bases between. The CDR3 consists of 13 residues. Per the germline V gene, CDR1 is MNHEY and CDR2 is SMNVEV (reference sequence).

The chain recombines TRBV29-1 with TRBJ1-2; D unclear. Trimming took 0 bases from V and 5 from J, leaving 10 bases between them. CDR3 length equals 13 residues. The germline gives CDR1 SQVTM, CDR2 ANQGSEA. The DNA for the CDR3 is TGCAGCGTTGAAGATCGGTCCCTTTATGGCTACACCTTC. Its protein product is CSVEDRSLYGYTF.

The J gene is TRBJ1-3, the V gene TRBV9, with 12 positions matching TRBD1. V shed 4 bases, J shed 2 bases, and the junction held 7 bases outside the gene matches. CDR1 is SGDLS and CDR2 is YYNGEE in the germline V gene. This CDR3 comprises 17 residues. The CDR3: CASSPRGDRGPGNTIYF. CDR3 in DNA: TGTGCCAGCAGCCCACGGGGGGACAGGGGGCCTGGAAACACCATATATTTT.

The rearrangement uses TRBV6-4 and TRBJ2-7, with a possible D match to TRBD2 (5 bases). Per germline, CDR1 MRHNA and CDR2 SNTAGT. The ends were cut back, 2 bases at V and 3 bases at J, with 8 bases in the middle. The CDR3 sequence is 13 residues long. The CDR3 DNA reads TGTGCCAGCAGTGACAGGGAGTGCTACGAGCAGTACTTC. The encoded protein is CASSDRECYEQYF.

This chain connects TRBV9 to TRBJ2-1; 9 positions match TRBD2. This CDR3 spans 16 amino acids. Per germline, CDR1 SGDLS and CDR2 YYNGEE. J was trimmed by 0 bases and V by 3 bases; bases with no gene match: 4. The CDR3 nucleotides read TGTGCCAGCAGCGAGACTAGCGGCCGCTCCTACAATGAGCAGTTCTTC. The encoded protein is CASSETSGRSYNEQFF.

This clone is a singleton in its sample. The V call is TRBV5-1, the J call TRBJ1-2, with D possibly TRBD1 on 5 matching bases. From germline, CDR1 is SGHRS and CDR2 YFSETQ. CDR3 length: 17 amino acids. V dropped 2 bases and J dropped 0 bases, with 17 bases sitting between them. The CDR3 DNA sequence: TGCGCCAGCAGCTTCGGGGACGGAGCCTCAGCTAACTATGGCTACACCTTC. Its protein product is CASSFGDGASANYGYTF.

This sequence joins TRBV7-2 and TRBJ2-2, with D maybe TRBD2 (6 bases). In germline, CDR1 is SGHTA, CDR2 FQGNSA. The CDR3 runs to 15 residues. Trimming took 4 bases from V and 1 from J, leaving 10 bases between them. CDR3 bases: TGTGCCAGCAGCTCACGTAGCGGGAACACCGGGGAGCTGTTTTTT. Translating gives CASSSRSGNTGELFF.

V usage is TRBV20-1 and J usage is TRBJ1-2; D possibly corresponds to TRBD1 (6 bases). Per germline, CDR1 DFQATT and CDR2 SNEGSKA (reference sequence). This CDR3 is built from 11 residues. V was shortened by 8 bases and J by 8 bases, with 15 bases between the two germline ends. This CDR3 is CSHPHRDGYTF. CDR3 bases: TGCAGTCACCCCCACAGGGACGGCTACACCTTC.

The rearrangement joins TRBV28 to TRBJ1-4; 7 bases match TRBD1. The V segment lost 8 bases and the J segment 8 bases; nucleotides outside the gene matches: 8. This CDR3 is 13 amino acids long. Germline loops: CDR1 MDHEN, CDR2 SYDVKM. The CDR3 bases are TGTGCCAGCTGGCCGACAGGGAGAGAAAAACTGTTTTTT. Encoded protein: CASWPTGREKLFF.